This entry lists 2 T cell receptor beta chains sequenced from one sample in a study of cytotoxic CD8 clonotypes in ibrutinib-treated CLL. The protocol was immunoSEQ multiplex PCR, while the TCRdb copy is restricted to in-frame clones and leaves out a portion. Seen here are more than 110,000 clones, about 80% observed once, and the top ten hold approximately 5.1%. The sequencing used PBMCs, collected after 24 months of ibrutinib treatment. These TCRs come from a human donor with chronic lymphocytic leukemia.

The chain employs TRBV18 and TRBJ1-1; D might be TRBD1 (5 bases). Germline CDR1 reads KGHSH; CDR2 reads LQKENI. Deletions cut 6 bases from V and 0 bases from J, with 11 bases between. The length of the CDR3 is 14 residues. The chain's CDR3 is CASSPGRLNTEAFF. The CDR3 nucleotides read TGTGCCAGCTCTCCGGGACGGTTGAACACTGAAGCTTTCTTT.

The rearrangement joins TRBV18 to TRBJ2-5, with TRBD1 as a possible D gene (6 bases). V shed 8 bases and J shed 4 bases, with 20 bases lying between them. The CDR3 sequence is 15 residues long. The V gene's germline CDR1 is KGHSH and CDR2 LQKENI. The DNA for the CDR3 is TGTGCCAGCCCCCCCCCTAACAGGGCTGGAGAGACCCAGTACTTC. It translates to CASPPPNRAGETQYF.